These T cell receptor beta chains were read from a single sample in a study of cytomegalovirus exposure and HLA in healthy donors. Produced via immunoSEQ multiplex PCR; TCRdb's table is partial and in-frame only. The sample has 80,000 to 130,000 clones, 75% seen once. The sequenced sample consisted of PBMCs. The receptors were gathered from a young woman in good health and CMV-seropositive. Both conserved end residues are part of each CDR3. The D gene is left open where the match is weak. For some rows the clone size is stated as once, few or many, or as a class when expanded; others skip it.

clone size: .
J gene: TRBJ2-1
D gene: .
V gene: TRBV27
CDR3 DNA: TGTGCCAGCAGTCTGGCGGGAACAACTGAGCAGTTCTTC
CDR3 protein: CASSLAGTTEQFF

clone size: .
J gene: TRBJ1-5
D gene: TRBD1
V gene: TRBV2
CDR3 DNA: TGTGCCAGCAGCCGGGACAGAAATAGCAATCAGCCCCAGCATTTT
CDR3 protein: CASSRDRNSNQPQHF

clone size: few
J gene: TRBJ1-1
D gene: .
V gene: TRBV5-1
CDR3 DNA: TGCGCCAGCAGCTTGGAACAGGTCACTGAAGCTTTCTTT
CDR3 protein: CASSLEQVTEAFF

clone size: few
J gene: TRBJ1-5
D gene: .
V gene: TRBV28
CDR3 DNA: TGTGCCAGCAGTTTAACTGGGCTCAATCAGCCCCAGCATTTT
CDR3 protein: CASSLTGLNQPQHF

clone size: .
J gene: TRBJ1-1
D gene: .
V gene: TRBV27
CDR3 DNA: TGTGCCAGCAGTTTCAGAGCAGGGGACCTAAACACTGAAGCTTTCTTT
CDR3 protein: CASSFRAGDLNTEAFF

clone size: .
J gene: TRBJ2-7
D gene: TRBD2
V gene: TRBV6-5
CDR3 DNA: TGTGCCAGCAGTTACGGAGGCGGGAGGACTCGGCGCTTC
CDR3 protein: CASSYGGGRTRRF

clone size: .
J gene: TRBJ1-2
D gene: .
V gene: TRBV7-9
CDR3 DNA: TGTGCCAGCAGCTTAGGGGACTTCGGTGGCTACACCTTC
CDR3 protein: CASSLGDFGGYTF

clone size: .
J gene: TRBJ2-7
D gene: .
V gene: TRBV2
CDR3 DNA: TGTGCCAGCAGTGAGAAACCAGACGAGCAGTACTTC
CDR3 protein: CASSEKPDEQYF

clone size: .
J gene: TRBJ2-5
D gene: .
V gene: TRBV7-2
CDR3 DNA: TGTGCCAGCAGCTTAGTTACAGGGATGGAGACCCAGTACTTC
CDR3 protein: CASSLVTGMETQYF

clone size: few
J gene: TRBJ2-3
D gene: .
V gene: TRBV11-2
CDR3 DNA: TGTGCCAGCAGCTTCGGGGGTGAGGATACGCAGTATTTT
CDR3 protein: CASSFGGEDTQYF

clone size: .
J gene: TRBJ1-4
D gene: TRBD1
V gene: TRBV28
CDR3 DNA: TGTGCCAGCAGTGACGGGACAGGGGATGAAAAACTGTTTTTT
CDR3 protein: CASSDGTGDEKLFF

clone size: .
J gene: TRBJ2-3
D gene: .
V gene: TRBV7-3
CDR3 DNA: TGTGCCAGCAGCTCTATTCCCTCAGGAGGGGGGGGCACAGATACGCAGTATTTT
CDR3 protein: CASSSIPSGGGGTDTQYF

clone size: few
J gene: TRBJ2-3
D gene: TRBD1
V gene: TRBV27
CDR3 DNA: TGTGCCAGCAGTTCCGGGACAGGGAACGCAGATACGCAGTATTTT
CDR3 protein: CASSSGTGNADTQYF

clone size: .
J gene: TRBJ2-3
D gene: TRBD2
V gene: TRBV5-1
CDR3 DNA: TGCGCCAGCACATTAGCGGGCTTCACAGATACGCAGTATTTT
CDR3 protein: CASTLAGFTDTQYF

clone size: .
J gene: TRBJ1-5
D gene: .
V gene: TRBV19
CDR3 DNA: TGTGCCAGTAGTAGCCCCAGGGAAGGAAATCAGCCCCAGCATTTT
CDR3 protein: CASSSPREGNQPQHF

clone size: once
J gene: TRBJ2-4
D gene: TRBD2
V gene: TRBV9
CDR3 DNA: TGTGCCAGCAGCGGGAGGAGCGGGAGCCCCAAAAACATTCAGTACTTC
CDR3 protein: CASSGRSGSPKNIQYF

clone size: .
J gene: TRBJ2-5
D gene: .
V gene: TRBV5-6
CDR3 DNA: TGTGCCAGCAGCGGGGGGATGTACCAAGAGACCCAGTACTTC
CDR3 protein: CASSGGMYQETQYF

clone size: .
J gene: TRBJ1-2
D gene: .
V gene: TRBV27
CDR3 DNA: TGTGCCAGCAGTTACACGTGGGAGGGGGCTAACTATGGCTACACCTTC
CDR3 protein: CASSYTWEGANYGYTF

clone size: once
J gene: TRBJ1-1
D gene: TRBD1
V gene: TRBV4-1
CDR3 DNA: TGCGCCAGCAGCCGACAGGGAGAAGCTTTCTTT
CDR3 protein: CASSRQGEAFF

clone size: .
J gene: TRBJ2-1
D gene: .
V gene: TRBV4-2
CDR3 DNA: TGTGCCAGCAGCCAAGATTCAGTCCCCTTCTACAATGAGCAGTTCTTC
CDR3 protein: CASSQDSVPFYNEQFF

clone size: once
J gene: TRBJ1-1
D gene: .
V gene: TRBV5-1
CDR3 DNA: TGCGCCAGCAGCTTGGCGGACGGTTCCTTGGGAGGGACTGAAGCTTTCTTT
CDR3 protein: CASSLADGSLGGTEAFF

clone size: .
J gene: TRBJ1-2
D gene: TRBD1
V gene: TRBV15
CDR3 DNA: TGTGCCACCAGCAGAGATAAGGACAGGGCCTATGGCTACACCTTC
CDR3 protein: CATSRDKDRAYGYTF

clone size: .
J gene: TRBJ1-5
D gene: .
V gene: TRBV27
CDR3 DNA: TGTGCCAGCAGTTGGGGCGTTTTCCAGCCCCAGCATTTT
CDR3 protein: CASSWGVFQPQHF

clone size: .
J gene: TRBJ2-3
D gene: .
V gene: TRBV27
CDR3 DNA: TGTGCCAGCAGCCCTGCCCTAGGGGAGGACACAGATACGCAGTATTTT
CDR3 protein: CASSPALGEDTDTQYF

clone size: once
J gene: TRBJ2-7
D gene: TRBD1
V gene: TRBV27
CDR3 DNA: TGTGCCAGCAGTCCGGCCGGACAGGGGTTCTACGAGCAGTACTTC
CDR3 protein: CASSPAGQGFYEQYF

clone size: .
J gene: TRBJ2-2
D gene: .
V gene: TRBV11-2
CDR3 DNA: TGTGCCAGTCTTGACACCGGGGAGCTGTTTTTT
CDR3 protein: CASLDTGELFF

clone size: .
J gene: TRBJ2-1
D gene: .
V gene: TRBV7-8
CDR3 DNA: TGTGCCAGCAGCTTTAGCCTAGCCAATGAGCAGTTCTTC
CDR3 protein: CASSFSLANEQFF

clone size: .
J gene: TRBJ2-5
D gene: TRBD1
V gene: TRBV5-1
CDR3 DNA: TGCGCCAGCAGCTGGCAAACCGGACAGGGAAGGGAGACCCAGTACTTC
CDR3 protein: CASSWQTGQGRETQYF

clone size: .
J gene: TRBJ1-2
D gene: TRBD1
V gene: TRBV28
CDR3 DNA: TGTGCCAGCAAACAGGGGGCAGACTATGGCTACACCTTC
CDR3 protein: CASKQGADYGYTF

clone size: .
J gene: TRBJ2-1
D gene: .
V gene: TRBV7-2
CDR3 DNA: TGTGCCAGCAGCTTCACGGGGTCCTACAATGAGCAGTTCTTC
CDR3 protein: CASSFTGSYNEQFF

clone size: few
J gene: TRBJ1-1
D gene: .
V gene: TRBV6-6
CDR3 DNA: TGTGCCAGCAGTCCGGGACATGCGTTCGGGAGGGCTGAAGCTTTCTTT
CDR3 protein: CASSPGHAFGRAEAFF

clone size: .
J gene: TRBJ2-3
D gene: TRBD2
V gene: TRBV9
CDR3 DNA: TGTGCCAGCAGCGTAGGGATAGCGGGCATAAGCACAGATACGCAGTATTTT
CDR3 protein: CASSVGIAGISTDTQYF

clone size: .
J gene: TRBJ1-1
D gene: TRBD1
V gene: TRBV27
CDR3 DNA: TGTGCCAGCAGTTTAAACGGCAGGGGGATCACTGAAGCTTTCTTT
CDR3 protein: CASSLNGRGITEAFF

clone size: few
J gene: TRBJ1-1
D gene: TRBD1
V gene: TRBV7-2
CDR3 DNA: TGTGCCAGCAGCCGCGAGGGGGACAGGGGGCAAGCTTTCTTT
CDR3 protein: CASSREGDRGQAFF

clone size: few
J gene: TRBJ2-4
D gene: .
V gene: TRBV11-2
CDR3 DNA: TGTGCCAGCAGCTTAGAGCGGTCCGTTCAGTACTTC
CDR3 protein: CASSLERSVQYF

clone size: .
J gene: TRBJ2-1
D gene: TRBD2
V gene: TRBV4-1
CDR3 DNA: TGCGCCAGCAGCCAAGTCTTAGGACTAGCGACGGATGAGCAGTTCTTC
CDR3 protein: CASSQVLGLATDEQFF

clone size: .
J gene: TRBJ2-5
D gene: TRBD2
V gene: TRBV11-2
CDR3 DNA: TGTGCCAGCAGCTTAGGACTAGCAGGGGAGACCCAGTACTTC
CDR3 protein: CASSLGLAGETQYF

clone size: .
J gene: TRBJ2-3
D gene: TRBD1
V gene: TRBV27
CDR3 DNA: TGTGCCAGCAGCCAACAGGGGTATACGCAGTATTTT
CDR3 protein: CASSQQGYTQYF

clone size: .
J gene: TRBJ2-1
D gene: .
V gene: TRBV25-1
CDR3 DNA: TGTGCCAGCAAGTCAGGGGTGGGCAATGAGCAGTTCTTC
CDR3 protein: CASKSGVGNEQFF

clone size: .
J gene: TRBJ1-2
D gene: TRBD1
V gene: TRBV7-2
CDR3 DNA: TGTGCCAGCAGCTTCGGGACAGGTGATGGCTACACCTTC
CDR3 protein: CASSFGTGDGYTF

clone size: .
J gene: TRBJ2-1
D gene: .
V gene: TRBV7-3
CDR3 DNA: TGTGCCAGCAGCCCCCGGGACTCTTTAGGGAATGAGCAGTTCTTC
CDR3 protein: CASSPRDSLGNEQFF